Shown below are 23 T cell receptor beta chains from a single sample sequenced in a study of metastatic and nonmetastatic thyroid tumors. Each patient came to thyroid surgery without any prior treatment (of any kind). TCRdb re-clonotyped the PCR reads through MiXCR. The sample includes 80,000 to 85,000 clones, around 13% of them seen just once. The sample comprised tumor tissue. These receptor sequences come from a female donor with papillary thyroid cancer or a benign thyroid nodule (not recorded which). Some clones in this sample may be carry-over from other donors' samples.

As concerns this clone: A much larger clone sits a single nucleotide away, making a read error possible. V gene TRBV6-2 or TRBV6-3 combines with J gene TRBJ2-4; D is undetermined. Germline V gives CDR1 MNHEY, CDR2 SVGEGT. The CDR3 sequence is 19 residues long. Trimming cost V 0 bases and J 0 bases, with 18 bases left between them. This CDR3 reads CASSYSTLASALAKNIQYF. The CDR3 DNA reads TGTGCCAGCAGTTACTCGACCCTGGCCAGCGCCCTAGCCAAAAACATTCAGTACTTC.

This clone was seen repeatedly, ten times or more. The chain combines TRBV4-1 with TRBJ2-1, with 9 bases identical to TRBD2. Germline V gene lookup returns CDR1 MGHRA and CDR2 YSYEKL. This CDR3 contains 16 residues. V lost 2 bases to trimming and J lost 9 bases; unmatched junction nucleotides: 11. The CDR3 sequence is CASSQSGAGGGAEQFF. The CDR3 DNA is TGCGCCAGCAGCCAATCAGGAGCGGGAGGAGGAGCTGAGCAGTTCTTC.

This clone was seen only a few times. This could be a read error, since a much larger clone is one nucleotide away. The V and J genes are TRBV28 and TRBJ2-1; possibly TRBD1 for D (6 bases). The CDR3 runs 14 residues. The V end lost 7 bases, the J end lost 7 bases, and 17 bases lay between the germline ends. Germline loops: CDR1 MDHEN, CDR2 SYDVKM. The CDR3 DNA sequence: TGTGCCAGCATCGACAGGAGTAGCCGGAATGAGCAGTTCTTC. Its protein is CASIDRSSRNEQFF.

This sequence joins TRBV13 and TRBJ2-5; TRBD2 is a possible D gene (6 bases). The CDR3 loop spans 15 amino acids. V was trimmed by 3 bases and J by 4 bases, leaving 15 bases between them. Germline CDR1 is PRHDT and CDR2 is FYEKMQ (reference sequence). The CDR3, as DNA: TGTGCCAGCAGCTTCGTTGGGGGAGCGGGAGAGACCCAGTACTTC. This gives the protein CASSFVGGAGETQYF.

Only a few counts were recorded for this clone. This may come from a read error, since a much larger clone is one base off. The rearrangement uses TRBV7-9 and TRBJ1-5; D remains unclear. There are 12 residues in the CDR3. Germline values: CDR1 SEHNR, CDR2 FQNEAQ (reference sequence). The CDR3 sequence is CANSPPNQPQHF. For the CDR3, the DNA is TGTGCCAACAGCCCCCCCAATCAGCCCCAGCATTTT.

This clone was observed at least ten times. This rearrangement joins TRBV28 to TRBJ2-1; 11 nucleotides agree with TRBD2. Germline trimming cut 3 bases from V and 8 bases from J; bases unmatched to any gene: 6. Germline V lookup: CDR1 MDHEN, CDR2 SYDVKM. The CDR3 extends over 15 amino acids. Here the CDR3 reads CASSLPLAGADEQFF. The CDR3 region has the DNA TGTGCCAGCAGTTTGCCACTAGCGGGAGCGGATGAGCAGTTCTTC.

The rearrangement links TRBV4-2 to TRBJ2-3, with 7 bases fitting TRBD2. The CDR3 extends over 18 amino acids. Trimming at V came to 1 base and at J to 3 bases, leaving 13 bases not matched to a gene. Germline V CDR1 and CDR2: LGHNA, YNFKEQ. Written as DNA, the CDR3 is TGTGCCAGCAGCCAAGTCGGGAGCGGCGGGAGACGGACAGATACGCAGTATTTT. Its translation is CASSQVGSGGRRTDTQYF.

With regard to this clone: Possible read error: a much larger clone is one base away. The chain has TRBV28 and TRBJ1-4; tentatively, D is TRBD1 (5 bases). CDR1 is MDHEN, CDR2 SYDVKM, per germline. The CDR3 has 12 amino acids. V lost 8 bases to trimming and J lost 5 bases, with 9 bases between them. CDR3: CASGKGNEKLFF. In DNA form, the CDR3 reads TGTGCCAGCGGAAAGGGGAATGAAAAACTGTTTTTT.

At least ten counts were recorded for this clone. The V gene is TRBV27, the J gene TRBJ2-1, with D tentatively TRBD2 (6 bases). Germline loops: CDR1 MNHEY, CDR2 SMNVEV (reference sequence). The V end was cut by 6 bases, the J end by 4 bases, with 13 bases between. The CDR3 is 14 amino acids. CDR3 in DNA: TGTGCCAGCAGGCGGGACTGGGGTTACAATGAGCAGTTCTTC. Translation gives CASRRDWGYNEQFF.

This clone showed up many times. This chain connects TRBV19 to TRBJ2-4; 7 bases map to TRBD1. Germline CDR1 is LNHDA and CDR2 is SQIVND (reference sequence). The CDR3 contains 16 residues. After removal of 8 bases from V and 3 bases from J, the junction contained 13 bases not matched to a gene. The CDR3: CASYTSTGSGKNIQYF. In nucleotides, the CDR3 is TGTGCCAGTTACACCTCGACAGGGTCGGGCAAAAACATTCAGTACTTC.

This clone has ten or more counts. V usage is TRBV7-9 and J usage is TRBJ2-7, with D possibly matching TRBD2 (6 bases). The germline V gene has CDR1 SEHNR and CDR2 FQNEAQ (reference sequence). The CDR3 has 15 residues. Trimming removed 6 bases at V and 3 bases at J, with 18 bases between. In nucleotides, the CDR3 is TGTGCCAGCAGTCACCGGGACTCCTACAACTACGAGCAGTACTTC. Protein: CASSHRDSYNYEQYF.

This clone came up many times. This chain links TRBV19 with TRBJ2-2, with 7 bases fitting TRBD1. V gave up 1 base and J gave up 7 bases; unmatched junction bases: 3. In germline, CDR1 is LNHDA, CDR2 SQIVND (reference sequence). CDR3 size: 14 residues. Here the CDR3 DNA reads TGTGCCAGTAGTATAGGGGACAGACTCGGGGAGCTGTTTTTT. This sequence encodes CASSIGDRLGELFF. Full variable domain (remainder filled in from reference TRBV19 and TRBJ2-2): DGGITQSPKYLFRKEGQNVTLSCEQNLNHDAMYWYRQDPGQGLRLIYYSQIVNDFQKGDIAEGYSVSREKKESFPLTVTSAQKNPTAFYLCASSIGDRLGELFFGEGSRLTVL.

In its sample, this clone is medium-sized. Other nucleotide sequences in the sample specify the same CDR3. The gene calls are TRBV2 and TRBJ1-2, with no clear D. Germline assignment: CDR1 SNHLY and CDR2 FYNNEI. The V end was cut by 3 bases, the J end by 7 bases, with 9 bases between. The CDR3 totals 12 residues. The CDR3 nucleotides are TGTGCCAGCAGTGACACGTCAGGTGGCTACACCTTC. Its translation is CASSDTSGGYTF.

This clone has a count of ten or more. The CDR3 nucleotides read TGTGCCAGCAGTGGGGGGACAGGGAACTATGGCTACACCTTC. Translated: CASSGGTGNYGYTF. The V and J genes are TRBV12-3 or TRBV12-4 and TRBJ1-2, with TRBD1 matching over 9 bases. Losses at the gene ends were 5 bases for V and 2 bases for J; bases not matched to a gene: 3. The CDR3 consists of 14 residues.

As to this clone: This may be a read error: a much more frequent sequence differs by one nucleotide. In DNA form, the CDR3 reads TGTGCCAGCAGCTTGGGGGATAATTCACCCCTCCACTTT. Protein sequence: CASSLGDNSPLHF. V is TRBV7-8 and J is TRBJ1-6; D possibly corresponds to TRBD1 (5 bases). Germline CDR1 reads SGHVS; CDR2 reads FQNEAQ. This CDR3 has 13 amino acids. V shed 3 bases and J shed 5 bases, with 5 bases lying between them. The full variable domain, its missing parts supplied by reference TRBV7-8 and TRBJ1-6, is GAGVSQSPRYKVAKRGQDVALRCDPISGHVSLFWYQQALGQGPEFLTYFQNEAQLDKSGLPSDRFFAERPEGSVSTLKIQRTQQEDSAVYLCASSLGDNSPLHFGNGTRLTVT.

There are many counts of this clone. The chain has TRBV28 and TRBJ2-3, with D tentatively TRBD1 (6 bases). The CDR3 runs to 13 residues. CDR1 and CDR2 (germline): MDHEN, SYDVKM. With 4 bases removed from V and 9 bases from J, the gap between germline ends came to 14 bases. The CDR3, as DNA: TGTGCCAGCAGTTCTCAGGGGAGTCTAACGCAGTATTTT. It codes for CASSSQGSLTQYF.

As to this clone: This may stem from a read error, because a much larger clone lies one nucleotide away. The chain couples TRBV7-8 to TRBJ2-7; D gene unclear. Between the trimmed V and J ends, which lost 1 base and 5 bases, there was a span of 15 bases. CDR1 and CDR2 (germline): SGHVS, FQNEAQ. The CDR3 length is 15 residues. CDR3 bases: TGTGCCAGCAGCTTAGAGGTTCCTGGCCACAACGAGCAGTACTTC. It encodes CASSLEVPGHNEQYF.

This clone has a handful of counts. This may arise from a read error, as a much more abundant clone is one base away. Different DNA sequences within this sample yield the same CDR3. The gene calls are TRBV5-8 and TRBJ2-5; TRBD1 or TRBD2 may be the D gene (5 bases each). The CDR3 runs to 16 residues. Germline V gene sequence: CDR1 SGHTS, CDR2 YDEGEE. V lost 4 bases to trimming and J lost 5 bases, with 21 bases between them. The CDR3 nucleotides read TGTGCCAGCAGCCAGACCGGGACCACCGGGGCCGAGACCCAGTACTTC. It encodes CASSQTGTTGAETQYF.

V and J are TRBV5-1 and TRBJ2-3; 7 nucleotides line up with TRBD2. Germline CDR1 SGHRS, CDR2 YFSETQ. This CDR3 has 15 residues. The junction had 13 bases not matched to a gene; V was cut back by 6 bases and J by 6 bases. CDR3 bases: TGCGCCAGCATCAGGCGGGAGCGCTCCACGGATACGCAGTATTTT. Its protein is CASIRRERSTDTQYF.

The V call is TRBV4-1, the J call TRBJ2-3; TRBD2 aligns across 9 bases. Trimming removed 0 bases from V and 3 bases from J; junction bases left unmatched: 4. CDR1 and CDR2 (germline): MGHRA, YSYEKL. The CDR3 length is 16 residues. This CDR3 is CASSQEGLAATDTQYF. CDR3 bases: TGCGCCAGCAGCCAAGAGGGACTAGCCGCGACAGATACGCAGTATTTT.

This clone was observed a handful of times. A much larger clone is a single base away; this may be a read error. The sample has other DNA sequences that encode this CDR3 too. The CDR3 is CSARDRNQPQHF. The CDR3 DNA reads TGCAGTGCTAGAGACCGTAATCAGCCCCAGCATTTT. The V call is TRBV20-1, the J call TRBJ1-5; no definite D call. This CDR3 has 12 amino acids. Germline assignment: CDR1 DFQATT and CDR2 SNEGSKA (reference sequence). Trimming shortened V by 0 bases and J by 4 bases, and 4 bases separated the two germline ends.

The rearrangement uses TRBV10-1 and TRBJ2-7, with a tentative D call TRBD1 (5 bases). The CDR3 is made up of 15 amino acids. CDR1 and CDR2 (germline): WNHNN, SYGVQD (reference sequence). Trimming cost V 0 bases and J 2 bases, with 11 bases left between them. The CDR3 bases are TGCGCCAGCAGTGAGTCTGGAGCAGGGACCTACGAGCAGTACTTC. Translating gives CASSESGAGTYEQYF.

This clone occurred a few times. A much larger clone sits a single nucleotide away, making a read error possible. The chain combines TRBV6-4 with TRBJ2-2; 9 nucleotides line up with TRBD2. Per the germline V gene, CDR1 is MRHNA and CDR2 is SNTAGT. This CDR3 comprises 15 residues. This CDR3 is CASSDGLANTVELFF. DNA for the CDR3: TGTGCCAGCAGTGACGGACTAGCGAACACCGTGGAGCTGTTTTTT.